This TCR beta chain was captured in a study of OX40 agonist ivuxolimab in advanced cancers. At the level of the whole study: Ivuxolimab was an agonistic, fully human IgG2 monoclonal antibody directed against OX40 (CD134), a costimulatory receptor. Intravenous ivuxolimab was administered to patients every 2 weeks at six dose levels: 0.01, 0.1, 0.3, 1.5, 3 and 10 mg/kg. Among the roughly 52 dose-escalation patients, 19 had hepatocellular carcinoma, some 15 melanoma, 9 renal cell carcinoma and 9 head and neck cancer. In the dose-escalation cohort, around 80% of patients were male, and the mean age was 60 years with a range of about 20 to 90. Prior anti-PD-1, anti-PD-L1 or anti-CTLA-4 therapy was permitted, and approximately 41% of dose-escalation patients had received checkpoint inhibitors. Partial responses occurred in three dose-escalation patients: two with cutaneous melanoma and one with hepatocellular carcinoma. Peripheral TCRbeta sequencing was intended to test whether TCR sequence diversity was altered and clonal T-cell expansion was caused by ivuxolimab. The paper covers the monotherapy dose-escalation part of the phase I ivuxolimab trial, which included N ≈ 57 patients. Overall study outcomes, separate from this receptor: The antigen specificity of the clonally expanded peripheral T cells was not determined. At doses of 0.1 to 3.0 mg/kg, clonal expansion of both CD4+ and CD8+ T cells in blood was seen between baseline and week 6. On average, CD8+ T cells showed more expanded clones than CD4+ T cells after ivuxolimab. In the 0.1-3.0 mg/kg groups, partial responders were among the patients with the lowest normalized peripheral clonal expansion, particularly in CD8+ T cells. Low levels of normalized T-cell clonal expansion were also seen in some patients who did not respond.

Genomic DNA was extracted from sorted cells for sequencing of the TCRbeta CDR3 region. The immunoSEQ Assay was used to sequence the TCRbeta CDR3 regions. Entries here come from immuneACCESS through TCRdb and include only in-frame sequences with V and J called. Some clones fail to appear in such tables; in the studies checked, an unresolved V gene covers under half of the shortfall, and the cause of the remainder is unknown. The sample records 62,000 or so clones, approximately 84% of which are singletons. Clones ranked in the top ten supply approximately 9.4% of the sample. The trial excluded patients who had a history of autoimmune disease or who were on systemic immunosuppression. In every dose cohort, peripheral blood was drawn for TCR sequencing at baseline, cycle 4 day 1, and cycle 7 day 1. Samples were obtained from an open-label, multicenter, first-in-human phase I dose-escalation trial of ivuxolimab. Adults with locally advanced or metastatic melanoma, renal cell, hepatocellular, or head and neck squamous cell carcinoma were enrolled in the trial. Before TCR sequencing, CD4+ T cells and CD8+ T cells were sorted from peripheral blood as separate populations.

Concerning this clone: Its antigen is unknown. Nothing much larger sits one base from this clone, and base qualities are not available.

Sequencing used CD4+ or CD8+ T cells sorted from blood, obtained in a trial of the OX40 agonist ivuxolimab. This TCR was sampled from an adult with an advanced solid tumor such as melanoma, head and neck, liver or kidney cancer.

The CDR3 protein is CASSWGRRGSTDTQYF. The nucleotides read TGCGCCAGCAGCTGGGGGCGGCGGGGGAGCACAGATACGCAGTATTTT. Recombination connected TRBV5-1 to TRBJ2-3; a tentative D match to TRBD2 spans 7 bases. Via the germline V gene, CDR1 is SGHRS and CDR2 YFSETQ. A distance of 14 bases separates the germline ends of V and J, which lose 3 bases and 0 bases respectively. The CDR3 measures 16 amino acids from cysteine to phenylalanine. Only the CDR3 region is kept as DNA, spanning 48 bases read in frame from base 1.